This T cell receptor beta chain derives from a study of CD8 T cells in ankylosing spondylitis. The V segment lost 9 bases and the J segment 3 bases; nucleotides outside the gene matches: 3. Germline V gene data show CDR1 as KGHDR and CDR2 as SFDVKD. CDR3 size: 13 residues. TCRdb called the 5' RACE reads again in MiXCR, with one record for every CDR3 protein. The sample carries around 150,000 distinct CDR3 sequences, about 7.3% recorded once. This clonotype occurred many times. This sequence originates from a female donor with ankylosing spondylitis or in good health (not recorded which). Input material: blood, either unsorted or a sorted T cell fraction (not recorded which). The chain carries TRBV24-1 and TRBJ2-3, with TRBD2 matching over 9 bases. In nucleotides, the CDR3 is TGTGCCACCTCCAGCGGGGGGACAGATACGCAGTATTTT. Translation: CATSSGGTDTQYF.